This T cell receptor (beta chain) was sequenced during a study of shared clonotypes between healthy human individuals. The naive CD8 subset, CD45RO-negative cells positively selected for CCR7, excluded terminally differentiated effector memory CD45RA+ cells. Method: immunoSEQ multiplex PCR; TCRdb's copy keeps in-frame clones and lacks some. The sample contains millions of clones, 85% to 95% of which appear only once. This TCR was sampled from a young man in good health. Some clones in this sample may be carry-over from other donors' samples. What was sequenced was naive CD8+ T cells from PBMCs.

In nucleotides, the CDR3 is TGTGCCATCGCCCGGGTCGGAGGTGCAGATACGCAGTATTTT. Amino acids: CAIARVGGADTQYF. The rearrangement links TRBV6-6 to TRBJ2-3; D is possibly TRBD2 (5 bases). V gave up 10 bases and J gave up 4 bases, with 18 bases separating them. Germline-derived CDR1 and CDR2 are MNHNY and SVGAGI (reference sequence). The CDR3 extends over 14 amino acids.